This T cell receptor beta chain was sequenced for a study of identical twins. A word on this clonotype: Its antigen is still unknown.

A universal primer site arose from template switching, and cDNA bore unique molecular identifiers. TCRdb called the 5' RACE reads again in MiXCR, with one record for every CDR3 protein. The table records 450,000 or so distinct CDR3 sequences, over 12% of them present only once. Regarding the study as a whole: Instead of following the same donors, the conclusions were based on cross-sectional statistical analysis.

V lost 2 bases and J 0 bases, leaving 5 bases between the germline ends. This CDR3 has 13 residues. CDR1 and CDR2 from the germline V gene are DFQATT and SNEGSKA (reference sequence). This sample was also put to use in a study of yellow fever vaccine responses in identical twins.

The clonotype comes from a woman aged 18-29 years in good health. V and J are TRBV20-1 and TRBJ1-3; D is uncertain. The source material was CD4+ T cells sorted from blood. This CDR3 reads CSARTASGNTIYF. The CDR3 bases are TGCAGTGCTAGAACAGCCTCTGGAAACACCATATATTTT.